This TCR beta chain was recorded in a study of vaccination effects on CD4 cells after COVID-19. Turning to the study itself: Two doses of BNT162b2 or mRNA-1273 vaccine were administered to participants. General observations from the study: In convalescents, post-vaccine spike-reactive clones were mainly new clones induced by vaccination.

This CDR3 contains 10 residues. Trimming stripped 8 bases from V and 4 bases from J, with 5 bases between. Germline-derived CDR1 and CDR2 are MRHNA and SNTAGT. To note about this clone: Antigen: not known.

Following a roughly 9-day culture, CD4+ T cells were purified. The person had a PCR-confirmed SARS-CoV-2 infection during March to December 2020. Profiling relied on immunoSEQ multiplex PCR, and the TCRdb table lists in-frame clones only, not all of them. The sample holds approximately 45,000 clones, roughly three quarters seen once. Sequences were derived from CD4+ T cells from PBMCs cultured without peptide, sampled before COVID-19 vaccination. This clonotype was obtained from a human donor who had a prior SARS-CoV-2 infection. This chain connects TRBV6-4 to TRBJ2-5; D gene ambiguous. CDR3 in amino acids: CASPTETQYF. CDR3 DNA sequence: TGTGCCAGCCCAACAGAGACCCAGTACTTC.